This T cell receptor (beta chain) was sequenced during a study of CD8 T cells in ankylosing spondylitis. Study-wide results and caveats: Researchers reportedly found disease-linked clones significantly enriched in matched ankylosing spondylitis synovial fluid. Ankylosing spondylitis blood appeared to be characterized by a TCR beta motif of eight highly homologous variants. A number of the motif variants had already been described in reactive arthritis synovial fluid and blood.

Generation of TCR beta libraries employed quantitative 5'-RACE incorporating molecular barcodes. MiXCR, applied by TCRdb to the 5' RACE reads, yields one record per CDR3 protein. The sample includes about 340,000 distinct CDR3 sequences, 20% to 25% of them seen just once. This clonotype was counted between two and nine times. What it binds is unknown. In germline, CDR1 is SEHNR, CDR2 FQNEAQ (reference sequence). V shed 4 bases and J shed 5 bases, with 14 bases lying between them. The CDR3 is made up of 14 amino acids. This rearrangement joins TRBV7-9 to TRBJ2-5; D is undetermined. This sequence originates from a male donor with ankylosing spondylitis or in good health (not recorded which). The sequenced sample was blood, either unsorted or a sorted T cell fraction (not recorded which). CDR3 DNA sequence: TGTGCCAGCAGCTACGCCCCAAAGACGGAGACCCAGTACTTC. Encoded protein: CASSYAPKTETQYF.